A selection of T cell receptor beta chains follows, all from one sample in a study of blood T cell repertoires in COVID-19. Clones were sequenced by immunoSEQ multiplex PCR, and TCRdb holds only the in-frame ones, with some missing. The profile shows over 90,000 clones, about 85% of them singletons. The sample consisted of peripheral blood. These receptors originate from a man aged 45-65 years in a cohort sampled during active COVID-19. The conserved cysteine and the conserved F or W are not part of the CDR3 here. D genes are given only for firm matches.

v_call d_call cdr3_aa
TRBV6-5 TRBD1 ATNNGQGTDTQY
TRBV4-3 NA ASSQSTGYEQY
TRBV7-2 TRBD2 ASSLDPTASGGIYNEQF
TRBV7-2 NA ASSDRQGQH
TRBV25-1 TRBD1 ASSSGGQGGYEQY
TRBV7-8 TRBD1 ASSLGQTMNTEAF
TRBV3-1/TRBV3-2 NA ASGSDGTKETQY
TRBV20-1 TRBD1 SASPGQILREQY
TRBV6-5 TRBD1 ASTKDRGETQY
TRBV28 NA ASSFVGGGTEAF
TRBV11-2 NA ASSSVKGRDYQETQY